What follows are 8 T cell receptor beta chains derived from one specimen sequenced in a study of blood T cell repertoires in COVID-19. The assay was immunoSEQ multiplex PCR, and TCRdb's table has in-frame clones only and misses some. The data hold under 350,000 clones, with about nine tenths observed a single time. Sequenced input: PBMCs or T cells enriched from blood (not recorded which). The receptors come from a woman aged 60-70 years who had recovered from COVID-19.

This chain connects TRBV20-1 to TRBJ1-2; no clear D gene. V lost 7 bases to trimming and J lost 8 bases, with 14 bases between them. Germline V gene sequence: CDR1 DFQATT, CDR2 SNEGSKA (reference sequence). The CDR3 is 11 residues long. The CDR3: CSGGEARGYTF. The CDR3 coding sequence is TGCAGTGGGGGAGAGGCTCGCGGCTACACCTTC.

Turning to this clone: Sequence at one end of the junction differs from germline and may be a read error. The chain carries TRBV19 and TRBJ2-3; 8 bases are a match to TRBD1. The germline gives CDR1 LNHDA, CDR2 SQIVND (reference sequence). The CDR3 runs 14 residues. This chain's CDR3 is CASSVDLRGRTQYF. CDR3 bases: TGTGCCAGTAGTGTAGACCTCAGGGGGCGTACGCAGTATTTT.

This sequence joins TRBV9 and TRBJ1-1; D is possibly TRBD1 (6 bases). CDR3 length: 16 residues. Between the trimmed V and J ends, which lost 3 bases and 0 bases, there was a span of 15 bases. Germline V gives CDR1 SGDLS, CDR2 YYNGEE. CDR3 residues: CASSATPDRLNTEAFF. The CDR3 DNA sequence: TGTGCCAGCAGCGCGACCCCGGACAGATTGAACACTGAAGCTTTCTTT.

The chain couples TRBV27 to TRBJ2-4, with D perhaps TRBD1 (5 bases). V was pared by 3 bases and J by 7 bases, with 16 bases between. The CDR3 runs 15 residues. Looked up from germline, CDR1 is MNHEY and CDR2 is SMNVEV (reference sequence). The CDR3 DNA follows: TGTGCCAGCAGTTTCCAGGGTGGGCTGGACAACATTCAGTACTTC. Translated: CASSFQGGLDNIQYF.

This clone appeared a single time. This chain connects TRBV7-2 to TRBJ1-6; D is unresolved. Trimming shortened V by 7 bases and J by 6 bases, and 16 bases separated the two germline ends. The CDR3 covers 15 residues. Looked up from germline, CDR1 is SGHTA and CDR2 is FQGNSA. CDR3 sequence: CASNLYEAFNSPLHF. The DNA for the CDR3 is TGTGCCAGCAATCTTTATGAGGCGTTTAATTCACCCCTCCACTTT.

The V call is TRBV7-3, the J call TRBJ2-2; TRBD1 matches at 9 bases. V lost 5 bases and J lost 5; bases outside the gene matches: 9. Per the germline V gene, CDR1 is SGHTA and CDR2 is FQGTGA. The CDR3 length is 16 residues. The CDR3 region is CASSRTGTGTTGELFF. In DNA, the CDR3 is TGTGCCAGCAGCCGGACCGGGACAGGGACAACCGGGGAGCTGTTTTTT.

V usage is TRBV15 and J usage is TRBJ2-6, with no clear D. The CDR3 contains 16 residues. From germline, CDR1 is LNHNV and CDR2 YYDKDF (reference sequence). V was shortened by 3 bases and J by 3 bases, with 12 bases between the two germline ends. Here the CDR3 reads CATSRTKLGGANVLTF. The CDR3 DNA reads as TGTGCCACCAGCAGGACAAAATTAGGTGGGGCCAACGTCCTGACTTTC.

A few counts support this clone. The J gene is TRBJ2-5, the V gene TRBV7-3; 8 bases line up with TRBD1. The V gene's germline CDR1 is SGHTA and CDR2 FQGTGA. The junction had 3 bases not matched to a gene; V was cut back by 4 bases and J by 5 bases. The CDR3 sequence is 13 residues long. In DNA, the CDR3 is TGTGCCAGCAGCTCCGGGACAGGCGAGACCCAGTACTTC. Translation: CASSSGTGETQYF.